This T cell receptor beta chain was captured by sequencing in a study of siplizumab effects on memory and regulatory T cells. TCR templates, some 10^5 per sample, were assayed. The repertoire was sequenced with immunoSEQ multiplex PCR; TCRdb's copy has only in-frame clones and lacks some. The table lists approximately 56,000 clones, just over 95% of them singletons. Findings and caveats of the study: Naive T cells appeared more varied than memory cells and looked like key alloresponse contributors. Treg origin accounted for an average of approximately 70% of mappable alloreactive CD4+ clones with siplizumab and 25% to 30% in controls.

For this clone: Its antigen remains unknown.

The source is a human donor in good health. The material sequenced was naive CD8+ T cells sorted from blood.

Here the CDR3 DNA reads TGTGCTAGTGGTTTGTCAGAATCCTACGAGCAGTACTTC. Its protein is CASGLSESYEQYF. The genes are TRBV12-5 and TRBJ2-7; no reliable D call. V was trimmed by 2 bases and J by 1 base, leaving 6 bases between them. Germline V gene sequence: CDR1 LGHNT, CDR2 FRNRAP. The CDR3 runs to 13 residues.